The 27 T cell receptor beta chains below all came from one sample that was sequenced in a study of Tregs in tolerant kidney transplant recipients. The repertoire was sequenced with immunoSEQ multiplex PCR; TCRdb's copy has only in-frame clones and lacks some. The sample has some 250,000 clones, 84% seen once. The sequencing input was CD4+ T cells from blood. These receptors originate from a human donor in good health.

The J gene is TRBJ2-5, the V gene TRBV11-2; 10 bases fit TRBD2. V lost 5 bases and J lost 5; bases outside the gene matches: 14. This CDR3 contains 17 residues. CDR1 and CDR2 (germline): SGHAT, FQNNGV. In DNA form, the CDR3 reads TGTGCCAGCAGCCTAGGGGGCGGTAGCGGGAGGTGGGAGACCCAGTACTTC. Protein: CASSLGGGSGRWETQYF.

This clone has just a few counts. V is TRBV5-6 and J is TRBJ2-5; D not resolved. Germline-derived CDR1 and CDR2 are SGHDT and YYEEEE. The V end lost 7 bases, the J end lost 5 bases, and 21 bases lay between the germline ends. The length of the CDR3 is 15 residues. For the CDR3, the DNA is TGTGCCAGCCCCTCAGGCCCGAGTGGATCCGAGACCCAGTACTTC. This sequence encodes CASPSGPSGSETQYF.

V usage is TRBV19 and J usage is TRBJ1-1; D uncertain. V was trimmed by 7 bases and J by 0 bases, leaving 9 bases between them. This CDR3 has 13 amino acids. Germline CDR1 and CDR2: LNHDA and SQIVND (reference sequence). This CDR3 reads CASNKGLNTEAFF. The DNA of the CDR3 is TGTGCCAGTAATAAGGGTTTGAACACTGAAGCTTTCTTT.

This sequence joins TRBV5-1 and TRBJ2-3; D may be TRBD1 or TRBD2 (5 bases each). The germline CDR1 and CDR2 sequences are SGHRS and YFSETQ. Trimming shortened V by 3 bases and J by 1 base, and 15 bases separated the two germline ends. The CDR3 covers 16 residues. CDR3 nucleotide sequence: TGCGCCAGCAGCTCGGGGCGGGCTGGGGGCACAGATACGCAGTATTTT. Residues: CASSSGRAGGTDTQYF.

V gene TRBV2 combines with J gene TRBJ2-7; D might be TRBD2 (6 bases). Germline CDR1 SNHLY, CDR2 FYNNEI. The germline V and J ends were trimmed by 11 bases and 0 bases, with 14 bases remaining between them. CDR3 length: 13 residues. The CDR3 nucleotides read TGTGCCTGGGGAGGCGACTACTCCTACGAGCAGTACTTC. Encoded protein: CAWGGDYSYEQYF.

The chain recombines TRBV7-6 with TRBJ2-7; maybe TRBD1 (6 bases). Trimming cost V 0 bases and J 2 bases, with 14 bases left between them. There are 16 residues in the CDR3. Per germline, CDR1 SGHVS and CDR2 FNYEAQ. CDR3: CASSLAGAGAPYEQYF. CDR3 in DNA: TGTGCCAGCAGCTTAGCGGGGGCAGGGGCCCCCTACGAGCAGTACTTC.

The chain joins TRBV2 to TRBJ2-7; the D call may be TRBD1 or TRBD2 (6 bases each). The CDR3 loop spans 15 amino acids. V was trimmed by 6 bases and J by 2 bases, leaving 17 bases between them. The germline CDR1 and CDR2 sequences are SNHLY and FYNNEI. In nucleotides, the CDR3 is TGTGCCAGCAGGGCCCCGGGGGCGTTCACCTACGAGCAGTACTTC. Translating it yields CASRAPGAFTYEQYF.

The chain employs TRBV9 and TRBJ2-7; TRBD2 agrees at 12 bases. The V segment lost 2 bases and the J segment 3 bases; nucleotides outside the gene matches: 0. Germline CDR1 SGDLS, CDR2 YYNGEE. This CDR3 has 14 amino acids. DNA of the CDR3: TGTGCCAGCAGCGTGACTAGCGGGAGCTACGAGCAGTACTTC. Its protein product is CASSVTSGSYEQYF. Complete variable domain (other parts from reference TRBV9 and TRBJ2-7): DSGVTQTPKHLITATGQRVTLRCSPRSGDLSVYWYQQSLDQGLQFLIQYYNGEERAKGNILERFSAQQFPDLHSELNLSSLELGDSALYFCASSVTSGSYEQYFGPGTRLTVT.

J is TRBJ1-4 and V is TRBV5-1; TRBD1 matches 12 bases. Trimming took 4 bases from V and 8 from J; bases not matched to a gene: 3. Germline CDR1 and CDR2: SGHRS and YFSETQ. This CDR3 comprises 14 residues. The CDR3 spells CASSRGTGGEKLFF. CDR3 bases: TGCGCCAGCAGCCGGGGGACAGGGGGCGAAAAACTGTTTTTT.

The CDR3 reads CASSLGGLAGVISYEQYF. Written as DNA, the CDR3 is TGCGCCAGCAGCTTGGGTGGGCTAGCGGGAGTTATTTCCTACGAGCAGTACTTC. The chain has TRBV5-1 and TRBJ2-7; TRBD2 matches 10 bases. Looked up from germline, CDR1 is SGHRS and CDR2 is YFSETQ. The CDR3 sequence is 18 residues long. After removal of 0 bases from V and 1 base from J, the junction contained 10 bases not matched to a gene.

The genes are TRBV7-2 and TRBJ1-5; D gene uncertain. The CDR3 totals 12 residues. V lost 7 bases and J 5 bases, leaving 9 bases between the germline ends. Germline CDR1 and CDR2: SGHTA and FQGNSA. The CDR3: CASNFRDQPQHF. The CDR3 DNA reads TGTGCCAGCAACTTCCGGGATCAGCCCCAGCATTTT.

The gene calls are TRBV6-6 and TRBJ1-1, with 7 bases lining up with TRBD1. This CDR3 has 14 amino acids. The junction had 4 bases not matched to a gene; V was cut back by 5 bases and J by 1 base. Germline CDR1 is MNHNY and CDR2 is SVGAGI (reference sequence). Written as DNA, the CDR3 is TGTGCCAGCAGTCCCAGGGGGTCGAACACTGAAGCTTTCTTT. This translates into CASSPRGSNTEAFF.

CDR3 nucleotides: TGTGCCAGCAGCTCCTCCGGTGAGCAGTTCTTC. It yields the protein CASSSSGEQFF. V is TRBV5-4 and J is TRBJ2-1; no clear D gene. V shed 3 bases and J shed 9 bases, with 7 bases lying between them. This CDR3 region has 11 residues. Germline V gives CDR1 SGHNT, CDR2 YYREEE (reference sequence).

V usage is TRBV11-2 and J usage is TRBJ1-1; no definite D call. CDR3 size: 17 residues. CDR1 is SGHAT, CDR2 FQNNGV, per germline. V was cut by 7 bases and J by 1 base, with 22 bases left in between. The CDR3 bases are TGTGCCAGCACCCAACAAGGTCCATCTTACAGGAACACTGAAGCTTTCTTT. As protein: CASTQQGPSYRNTEAFF.

In its sample, this clone was seen a few times. The genes are TRBV5-1 and TRBJ1-3; no clear D gene. There are 12 residues in the CDR3. The germline gives CDR1 SGHRS, CDR2 YFSETQ. The V gene lost 3 bases and the J gene lost 8 bases, with 9 bases spanning the gap. The CDR3 DNA reads as TGCGCCAGCAGCTCGGAGGGTGACACCATATATTTT. Its protein is CASSSEGDTIYF.

The rearrangement links TRBV19 to TRBJ1-1, with D perhaps matching TRBD1 (5 bases). Trimming stripped 7 bases from V and 10 bases from J, with 22 bases between. CDR3 size: 14 residues. Germline V gene sequence: CDR1 LNHDA, CDR2 SQIVND (reference sequence). In nucleotides, the CDR3 is TGTGCCAGTACCGATATCCTCTCGACCGGGGCAGCTTTCTTT. Translating gives CASTDILSTGAAFF.

The chain links TRBV30 to TRBJ1-1; no reliable D call. CDR1 and CDR2 from the germline V gene are GTSNPN and SVGIG (reference sequence). This CDR3 contains 14 residues. Trimming shortened V by 1 base and J by 0 bases, and 9 bases separated the two germline ends. In DNA form, the CDR3 reads TGTGCCTGGAGTGGAGGACGGATGAACACTGAAGCTTTCTTT. It yields the protein CAWSGGRMNTEAFF. The variable domain in full, with the rest retrieved from reference TRBV30 and TRBJ1-1, is SQTIHQWPATLVQPVGSPLSLECTVEGTSNPNLYWYRQAAGRGLQLLFYSVGIGQISSEVPQNLSASRPQDRQFILSSKKLLLSDSGFYLCAWSGGRMNTEAFFGQGTRLTVV.

This chain uses TRBV6-5 with TRBJ2-7; 13 nucleotides align to TRBD2. The CDR3 is made up of 15 amino acids. Germline V CDR1 and CDR2: MNHEY, SVGAGI. J gave up 5 bases and V 7 bases, and 8 bases lay outside the gene matches. The CDR3 here is CASKRTSGSNNEQYF. CDR3 nucleotides: TGTGCCAGCAAGAGGACTAGCGGGAGTAATAACGAGCAGTACTTC.

Of note for this clone: The conserved closing phenylalanine or tryptophan is absent in this CDR3, likely reflecting a read error. This rearrangement joins TRBV19 to TRBJ1-1, with a possible D match to TRBD1 (5 bases). The germline V gene has CDR1 LNHDA and CDR2 SQIVND (reference sequence). V was pared by 6 bases and J by 1 base, with 9 bases between. The CDR3 is 13 residues long. DNA for the CDR3: TGTGCCAGTAGCCGAACAGGGAACACTGAAGCTTTCTCT. Its protein is CASSRTGNTEAFS.

The gene calls are TRBV5-4 and TRBJ2-5; TRBD2 matches at 9 bases. Trimming cost V 1 base and J 4 bases; bases outside gene matches: 11. The CDR3 is 17 amino acids. The V gene's germline CDR1 is SGHNT and CDR2 YYREEE (reference sequence). CDR3 sequence: CASSLPPMREGLETQYF. The CDR3 DNA is TGTGCCAGCAGCTTGCCCCCTATGCGGGAGGGTTTAGAGACCCAGTACTTC.

V gene TRBV19 combines with J gene TRBJ2-2, with D possibly being TRBD2 (6 bases). The germline V gene encodes CDR1 LNHDA and CDR2 SQIVND (reference sequence). Trimming cost V 6 bases and J 1 base, with 12 bases left between them. The CDR3 has 15 residues. DNA for the CDR3: TGTGCCAGTAGCCGGGCGGGGCGGAACACCGGGGAGCTGTTTTTT. This encodes CASSRAGRNTGELFF.

This sequence joins TRBV5-1 and TRBJ2-7; TRBD1 matches at 8 bases. V lost 1 base to trimming and J lost 5 bases; unmatched junction nucleotides: 5. This CDR3 spans 14 amino acids. The germline CDR1 and CDR2 sequences are SGHRS and YFSETQ. This CDR3 is CASSLLTGGNEQYF. CDR3 sequence (DNA): TGCGCCAGCAGCTTGTTAACAGGGGGGAACGAGCAGTACTTC.

The rearrangement links TRBV10-1 to TRBJ2-7, with TRBD1 identical over 10 bases. J lost 5 bases, V lost 4 bases, and 11 bases had no gene match. The CDR3 sequence is 16 residues long. The germline gives CDR1 WNHNN, CDR2 SYGVQD (reference sequence). This CDR3 reads CASSARLGQGRDEQYF. For the CDR3, the DNA is TGCGCCAGCAGTGCCCGACTGGGACAGGGGAGGGACGAGCAGTACTTC.

J is TRBJ1-2 and V is TRBV6-1; D is possibly TRBD1 (6 bases). The CDR3 sequence is 13 residues long. Germline CDR1 reads MNHNS; CDR2 reads SASEGT. The V end lost 6 bases, the J end lost 0 bases, and 8 bases lay between the germline ends. CDR3 region: CASSWDTNYGYTF. DNA for the CDR3: TGTGCCAGCAGCTGGGACACTAACTATGGCTACACCTTC.

Here the CDR3 DNA reads TGTGCCAGCAGCCCGCGACAACGCAATCAGCCCCAGCATTTT. Its translation: CASSPRQRNQPQHF. The chain recombines TRBV5-8 with TRBJ1-5; D ambiguous. The germline CDR1 and CDR2 sequences are SGHTS and YDEGEE. The CDR3 consists of 14 residues. V lost 4 bases and J 2 bases, leaving 10 bases between the germline ends.

The chain links TRBV25-1 to TRBJ2-7; 9 bases match TRBD2. CDR3 length: 14 residues. V dropped 4 bases and J dropped 2; count of bases not matched to a gene: 3. The germline CDR1 and CDR2 sequences are MGHDK and SYGVNS. For the CDR3, the DNA is TGTGCCAGCAGTGCGGCGGGAGGGACCTACGAGCAGTACTTC. Translated, it gives CASSAAGGTYEQYF.

This clone appeared a single time. This chain joins TRBV18 and TRBJ1-5; 8 bases map to TRBD1. The CDR3 is 16 residues long. Germline V gives CDR1 KGHSH, CDR2 LQKENI. With V trimmed by 0 bases and J by 4 bases, 5 bases remained unmatched. The CDR3 is CASSPPPTGANQPQHF. In DNA, the CDR3 is TGTGCCAGCTCACCACCACCGACAGGGGCTAATCAGCCCCAGCATTTT.